These T cell receptor beta chains were read from a single sample in a study of beta chain features in type 1 diabetes. The assay was immunoSEQ multiplex PCR, and TCRdb's table has in-frame clones only and misses some. This table holds 130,000 or so clones, 9% to 10% found once. The sequenced material came from central memory CD4+ T cells from blood. These receptor sequences come from a woman in her thirties or forties in good health. Both conserved end residues are part of each CDR3. The order of the fields is clone size, J gene, V gene, D gene, CDR3 protein, CDR3 DNA. A D gene is named only where the DNA matches it firmly. The listing skips clone size in some rows; elsewhere it reads once, few, many or a size class.

size: few
J: TRBJ1-5
V: TRBV7-8
D: -
CDR3: CASSPTGSHQPQHF
DNA: TGTGCCAGCAGCCCCACCGGTAGCCATCAGCCCCAGCATTTT

size: -
J: TRBJ2-2
V: TRBV6-5
D: -
CDR3: CASSSTGNTGELFF
DNA: TGTGCCAGCAGTTCCACGGGGAACACCGGGGAGCTGTTTTTT

size: few
J: TRBJ1-5
V: TRBV6-1
D: TRBD1
CDR3: CASSGQGSIQPQHF
DNA: TGTGCCAGCAGTGGACAGGGGTCGATTCAGCCCCAGCATTTT

size: -
J: TRBJ1-4
V: TRBV5-4
D: TRBD1
CDR3: CASSSDRGPRKLFF
DNA: TGTGCCAGCAGCAGTGACAGGGGGCCGAGAAAACTGTTTTTT

size: -
J: TRBJ2-5
V: TRBV2
D: TRBD1
CDR3: CASTMDGGQGGETQYF
DNA: TGTGCCAGCACTATGGATGGGGGACAGGGCGGAGAGACCCAGTACTTC

size: few
J: TRBJ2-7
V: TRBV11-2
D: -
CDR3: CASKALVGVIAEQYF
DNA: TGTGCCAGCAAAGCGTTAGTAGGGGTGATAGCCGAGCAGTACTTC

size: few
J: TRBJ1-5
V: TRBV7-2
D: -
CDR3: CASSPAAGRHQHF
DNA: TGTGCCAGCAGCCCCGCGGCGGGCAGACACCAGCATTTT

size: -
J: TRBJ1-2
V: TRBV10-3
D: -
CDR3: CAISGEVGFYGYTF
DNA: TGTGCCATCAGTGGGGAGGTTGGGTTCTATGGCTACACCTTC

size: many
J: TRBJ2-5
V: TRBV19
D: TRBD2
CDR3: CASSMTSVGETQYF
DNA: TGTGCCAGTAGTATGACTAGCGTCGGAGAGACCCAGTACTTC

size: few
J: TRBJ2-2
V: TRBV11-2
D: TRBD1
CDR3: CASSFFGQVGELFF
DNA: TGTGCCAGCAGCTTCTTCGGACAGGTCGGGGAGCTGTTTTTT

size: few
J: TRBJ2-7
V: TRBV29-1
D: TRBD1
CDR3: CSVRGQGGYEQYF
DNA: TGCAGCGTTAGGGGGCAGGGCGGCTACGAGCAGTACTTC

size: many
J: TRBJ1-6
V: TRBV21-1
D: -
CDR3: CASSTPPGQGNSPLHF
DNA: TGTGCCAGCAGCACACCCCCGGGACAGGGGAATTCACCCCTCCACTTT

size: many
J: TRBJ1-5
V: TRBV29-1
D: -
CDR3: CSVGGNSNQPQHF
DNA: TGCAGCGTTGGTGGCAATAGCAATCAGCCCCAGCATTTT

size: -
J: TRBJ1-6
V: TRBV25-1
D: -
CDR3: CARNLLGANNSPLHF
DNA: TGTGCCAGGAACCTCCTGGGGGCTAATAATTCACCCCTCCACTTT

size: -
J: TRBJ2-7
V: TRBV18
D: TRBD2
CDR3: CASSPRGGEQYF
DNA: TGTGCCAGCTCACCTCGGGGGGGCGAGCAGTACTTC

size: few
J: TRBJ1-1
V: TRBV4-3
D: -
CDR3: CASSQNRDTEAFF
DNA: TGCGCCAGCAGCCAAAACAGGGACACTGAAGCTTTCTTT

size: -
J: TRBJ1-5
V: TRBV11-2
D: -
CDR3: CASSLILLMGGISEPQHF
DNA: TGTGCCAGCAGCTTGATACTGTTAATGGGGGGGATCTCGGAGCCCCAGCATTTT

size: few
J: TRBJ2-1
V: TRBV7-6
D: TRBD2
CDR3: CASSLRLAGGEYNEQFF
DNA: TGTGCCAGCAGCTTACGGCTAGCGGGGGGCGAATACAATGAGCAGTTCTTC

size: medium-sized
J: TRBJ2-3
V: TRBV7-8
D: -
CDR3: CASSPGGADTQYF
DNA: TGTGCCAGCAGCCCGGGGGGCGCAGATACGCAGTATTTT

size: -
J: TRBJ1-1
V: TRBV2
D: -
CDR3: CASSGQGNTEAFF
DNA: TGTGCCAGCAGTGGGCAGGGAAACACTGAAGCTTTCTTT

size: -
J: TRBJ1-5
V: TRBV6-6
D: TRBD1
CDR3: CASRRTGTMGNQPQHF
DNA: TGTGCCAGCAGGAGGACAGGGACGATGGGCAATCAGCCCCAGCATTTT

size: -
J: TRBJ1-2
V: TRBV20-1
D: -
CDR3: CSATPNYGYTF
DNA: TGCAGTGCTACTCCCAACTATGGCTACACCTTC